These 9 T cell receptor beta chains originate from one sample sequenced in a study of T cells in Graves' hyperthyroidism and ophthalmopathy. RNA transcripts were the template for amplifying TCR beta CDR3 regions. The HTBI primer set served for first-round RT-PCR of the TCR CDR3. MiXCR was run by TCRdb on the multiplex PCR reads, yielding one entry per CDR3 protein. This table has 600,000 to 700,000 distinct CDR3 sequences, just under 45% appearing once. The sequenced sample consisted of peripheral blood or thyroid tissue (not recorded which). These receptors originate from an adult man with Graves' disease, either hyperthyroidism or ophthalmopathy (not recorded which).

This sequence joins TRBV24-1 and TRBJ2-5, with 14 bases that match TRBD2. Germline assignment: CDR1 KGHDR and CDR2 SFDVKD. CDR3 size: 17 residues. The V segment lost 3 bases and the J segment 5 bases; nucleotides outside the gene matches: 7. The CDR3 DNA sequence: TGTGCCACCAGTGATGAATCCGGGACTAGCGGGAGTGAGACCCAGTACTTC. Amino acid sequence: CATSDESGTSGSETQYF.

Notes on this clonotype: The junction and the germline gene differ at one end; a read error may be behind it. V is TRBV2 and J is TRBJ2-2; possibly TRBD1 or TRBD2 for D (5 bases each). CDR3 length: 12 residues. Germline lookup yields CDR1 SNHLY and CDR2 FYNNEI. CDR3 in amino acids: CASSEGGGQLFF. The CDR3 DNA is TGTGCCAGCAGTGAAGGGGGCGGGCAGCTGTTTTTT.

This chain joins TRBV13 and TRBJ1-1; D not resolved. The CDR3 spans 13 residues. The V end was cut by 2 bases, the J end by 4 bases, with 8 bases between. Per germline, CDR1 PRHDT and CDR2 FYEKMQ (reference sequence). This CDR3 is CASSLRAGTEAFF. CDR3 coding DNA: TGTGCCAGCAGCTTACGGGCTGGCACTGAAGCTTTCTTT.

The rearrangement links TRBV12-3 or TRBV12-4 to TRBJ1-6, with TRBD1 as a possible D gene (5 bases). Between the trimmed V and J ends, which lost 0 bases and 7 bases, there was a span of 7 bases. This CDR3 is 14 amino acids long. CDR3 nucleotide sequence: TGTGCCAGCAGTTTAGCGGGGCTGAATTCACCCCTCCACTTT. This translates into CASSLAGLNSPLHF.

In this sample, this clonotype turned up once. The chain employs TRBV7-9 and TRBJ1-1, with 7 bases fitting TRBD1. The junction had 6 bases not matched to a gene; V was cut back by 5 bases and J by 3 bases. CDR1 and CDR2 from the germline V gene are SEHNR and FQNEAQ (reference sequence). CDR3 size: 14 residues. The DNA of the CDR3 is TGTGCCAGCAGCACGCGACAGGGCTACACTGAAGCTTTCTTT. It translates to CASSTRQGYTEAFF.

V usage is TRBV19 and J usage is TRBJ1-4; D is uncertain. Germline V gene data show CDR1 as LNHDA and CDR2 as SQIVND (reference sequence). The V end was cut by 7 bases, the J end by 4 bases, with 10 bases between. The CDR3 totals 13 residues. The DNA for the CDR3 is TGTGCCAGTACCCAGAGGCTTAATGAAAAACTGTTTTTT. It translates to CASTQRLNEKLFF.

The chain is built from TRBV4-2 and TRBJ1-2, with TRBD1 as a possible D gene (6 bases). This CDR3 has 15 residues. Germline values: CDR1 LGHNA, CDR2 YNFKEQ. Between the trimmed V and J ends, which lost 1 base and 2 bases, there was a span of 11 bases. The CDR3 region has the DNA TGTGCCAGCAGCCAAGTAGGGGGACGGAACTATGGCTACACCTTC. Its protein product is CASSQVGGRNYGYTF.

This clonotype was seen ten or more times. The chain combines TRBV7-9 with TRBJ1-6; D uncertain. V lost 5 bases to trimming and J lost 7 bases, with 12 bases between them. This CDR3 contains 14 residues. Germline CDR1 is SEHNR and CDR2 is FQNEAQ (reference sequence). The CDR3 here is CASSRGSENSPLHF. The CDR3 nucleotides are TGTGCCAGCAGCCGCGGCAGCGAGAATTCACCCCTCCACTTT. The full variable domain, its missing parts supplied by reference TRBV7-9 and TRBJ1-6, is DTGVSQNPRHKITKRGQNVTFRCDPISEHNRLYWYRQTLGQGPEFLTYFQNEAQLEKSRLLSDRFSAERPKGSFSTLEIQRTEQGDSAMYLCASSRGSENSPLHFGNGTRLTVT.

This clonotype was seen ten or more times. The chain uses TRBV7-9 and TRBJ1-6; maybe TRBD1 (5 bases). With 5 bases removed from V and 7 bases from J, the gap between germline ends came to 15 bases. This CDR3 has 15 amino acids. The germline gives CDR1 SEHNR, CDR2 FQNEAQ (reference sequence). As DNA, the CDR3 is TGTGCCAGCAGCCTTAGCGTGACAGCAAATTCACCCCTCCACTTT. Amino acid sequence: CASSLSVTANSPLHF.